This T cell receptor beta chain is drawn from a study of STAT5B mutations in CD4+ large granular lymphocyte leukemia. Measured with immunoSEQ multiplex PCR; TCRdb has only the in-frame clones, and not every one. The sample includes about 40,000 clones, roughly 76% seen only once; the top ten take approximately 3.8%. Germline V lookup: CDR1 GTSNPN, CDR2 SVGIG (reference sequence). The CDR3 is 15 residues long. After removal of 5 bases from V and 6 bases from J, the junction contained 11 bases not matched to a gene. The material sequenced was CD4+ T cells from blood buffy coats. This sequence originates from a human donor in good health. The rearrangement joins TRBV30 to TRBJ2-1; 9 bases line up with TRBD2. The CDR3 loop reads CAWAPGLAGTNEQFF. CDR3 nucleotides: TGTGCCTGGGCCCCGGGGCTAGCGGGGACCAATGAGCAGTTCTTC.